Shown below are 20 T cell receptor beta chains from a single sample sequenced in a study of regulatory T cells in long-lasting Graves disease. Time point specified: newly diagnosed GD, antithyroid drugs for less than 3 months. RNA extracted from PBMCs served as the sequencing template. Building the TCR beta libraries relied on iRepertoire HTBI primers, and CDR3 regions underwent Arm-PCR. A single record per CDR3 protein comes from TCRdb applying MiXCR to the multiplex PCR reads. This sample has over 450,000 distinct CDR3 sequences; more than 10% occur once, and the top ten carry roughly 9.3%. This sample also belongs to another study, concerning T cells in Graves' hyperthyroidism and ophthalmopathy.

Here the sequenced sample was peripheral blood mononuclear cells (PBMCs), taken at new diagnosis, from a patient treated with antithyroid drugs. The receptors originated from a woman aged 25 to 39 with Graves disease.

The sample holds a few counts of this clonotype. The rearrangement uses TRBV7-9 and TRBJ2-7; D is unclear. The ends were cut back, 1 base at V and 5 bases at J, with 15 bases in the middle. In germline, CDR1 is SEHNR, CDR2 FQNEAQ (reference sequence). The CDR3 sequence is 15 residues long. For the CDR3, the DNA is TGTGCCAGCAGCTTAGTGGACCCCGGAATGAACGAGCAGTACTTC. Residues: CASSLVDPGMNEQYF.

This clonotype has ten or more counts. The gene calls are TRBV9 and TRBJ1-2, with D maybe TRBD1 (6 bases). Germline CDR1 and CDR2: SGDLS and YYNGEE. V was cut by 2 bases and J by 8 bases, with 25 bases left in between. This CDR3 region has 17 residues. The CDR3 DNA follows: TGTGCCAGCAGCGTTAGGGGGGGAGGACTCGGGGCACGAGGCTACACCTTC. This gives the protein CASSVRGGGLGARGYTF.

For this clonotype: Its ends do not fully match the called genes, so a read error is possible. The V and J genes are TRBV4-1 and TRBJ1-1; maybe TRBD1 (6 bases). The germline CDR1 and CDR2 sequences are MGHRA and YSYEKL. The CDR3 covers 14 residues. The chain's CDR3 is CASRSNRVNTEAFF. Written as DNA, the CDR3 is TGCGCCAGCAGGAGTAACAGGGTGAATACTGAAGCTTTCTTT.

There are many counts of this clonotype. The chain is built from TRBV19 and TRBJ1-6; maybe TRBD1 (6 bases). V shed 2 bases and J shed 3 bases, with 8 bases lying between them. This CDR3 has 15 amino acids. From germline, CDR1 is LNHDA and CDR2 SQIVND (reference sequence). CDR3 loop: CASSITGNYNSPLHF. As DNA, the CDR3 is TGTGCCAGTAGTATAACAGGGAACTATAATTCACCCCTCCACTTT.

This clonotype was counted ten times or more. The chain employs TRBV30 and TRBJ1-6; D remains unclear. The CDR3 is made up of 16 amino acids. Germline V gene data show CDR1 as GTSNPN and CDR2 as SVGIG (reference sequence). Deletions cut 4 bases from V and 7 bases from J, with 20 bases between. CDR3 loop: CAWTQIWTSGNSPLHF. The CDR3 DNA is TGTGCCTGGACCCAAATTTGGACCTCGGGCAATTCACCCCTCCACTTT.

This clonotype was observed a handful of times. The gene calls are TRBV29-1 and TRBJ2-7; D possibly corresponds to TRBD2 (5 bases). The germline CDR1 and CDR2 sequences are SQVTM and ANQGSEA. V was shortened by 2 bases and J by 1 base, with 12 bases between the two germline ends. CDR3 size: 14 residues. The CDR3 loop is CSVELVGISYEQYF. CDR3 DNA sequence: TGCAGCGTTGAACTGGTCGGGATATCCTACGAGCAGTACTTC.

The sample holds a few counts of this clonotype. The V call is TRBV29-1, the J call TRBJ1-4; D uncertain. This CDR3 spans 12 amino acids. In germline, CDR1 is SQVTM, CDR2 ANQGSEA. Trimming removed 1 base from V and 7 bases from J, with 7 bases in between. The CDR3: CSVEGTGEKLFF. The CDR3 nucleotides are TGCAGCGTTGAAGGGACGGGTGAAAAACTGTTTTTT.

As to this clonotype: This clone may be a read error of a much larger clone one base away. The chain joins TRBV7-2 to TRBJ2-4; D remains unclear. Matching the DNA end better, TRBJ2-5 makes the J call doubtful. The CDR3 is 16 amino acids. Germline assignment: CDR1 SGHTA and CDR2 FQGNSA. The CDR3 spells CASSPTMVTARQTQYF. The CDR3 bases are TGTGCCAGCAGCCCTACCATGGTTACCGCCCGCCAGACCCAGTACTTC.

This clonotype came up many times. J is TRBJ2-2 and V is TRBV12-3 or TRBV12-4; 8 positions match TRBD2. V dropped 6 bases and J dropped 6; count of bases not matched to a gene: 12. CDR3 length: 16 residues. The CDR3 loop reads CASSRGRQGRAGELFF. CDR3 sequence (DNA): TGTGCCAGCAGCCGCGGGAGGCAGGGGAGGGCCGGGGAGCTGTTTTTT.

This clonotype was seen a few times. This sequence joins TRBV20-1 and TRBJ1-2; D unclear. Germline V gives CDR1 DFQATT, CDR2 SNEGSKA (reference sequence). The CDR3 spans 12 residues. Trimming took off 2 bases at V and 4 bases at J, with 8 bases between the two ends. The CDR3 spells CSARREPYGYTF. CDR3 nucleotides: TGCAGTGCTAGAAGGGAGCCCTATGGCTACACCTTC.

This clonotype came up many times. The chain links TRBV6-1 to TRBJ1-1; D is possibly TRBD1 (5 bases). Germline CDR1 MNHNS, CDR2 SASEGT. The CDR3 sequence is 13 residues long. The germline V and J ends were trimmed by 6 bases and 1 base, with 9 bases remaining between them. The CDR3 loop reads CASSVQENTEAFF. CDR3 DNA: TGTGCCAGCAGCGTACAGGAGAACACTGAAGCTTTCTTT.

In its sample, this clonotype was seen many times. V gene TRBV20-1 combines with J gene TRBJ1-4, with TRBD1 as a possible D gene (6 bases). Trimming took 5 bases from V and 3 from J, leaving 13 bases between them. Germline CDR1 DFQATT, CDR2 SNEGSKA (reference sequence). The CDR3 is made up of 14 amino acids. CDR3 protein: CSAYRGGANEKLFF. The DNA of the CDR3 is TGCAGTGCTTACAGAGGGGGGGCTAATGAAAAACTGTTTTTT.

V usage is TRBV27 and J usage is TRBJ2-1, with D unclear. The CDR3 contains 19 residues. The V gene's germline CDR1 is MNHEY and CDR2 SMNVEV (reference sequence). V was shortened by 6 bases and J by 0 bases, with 24 bases between the two germline ends. The CDR3 here is CASSGRVPLAANSYNEQFF. The CDR3 nucleotides are TGTGCCAGCAGCGGACGGGTACCGTTGGCGGCTAACTCCTACAATGAGCAGTTCTTC.

This clonotype was observed many times. This chain uses TRBV6-1 with TRBJ1-4; 7 positions match TRBD1. The CDR3 loop spans 16 amino acids. Looked up from germline, CDR1 is MNHNS and CDR2 is SASEGT. The trim removed 6 bases at V and 5 bases at J, leaving 12 bases unmatched. The CDR3, as DNA: TGTGCCAGCAGACACCCGGCCGGGACAGTAAATGAAAAACTGTTTTTT. It specifies CASRHPAGTVNEKLFF.

This clonotype has at least ten counts. The rearrangement joins TRBV2 to TRBJ1-2; 9 bases align to TRBD1. Germline values: CDR1 SNHLY, CDR2 FYNNEI. The J segment lost 4 bases and the V segment lost 6 bases, leaving 6 bases of the junction unmatched. The CDR3 consists of 14 residues. CDR3 protein: CASRERTGAYGYTF. CDR3 DNA: TGTGCCAGCAGAGAACGGACAGGGGCCTATGGCTACACCTTC.

This clonotype was observed at least ten times. The V and J genes are TRBV2 and TRBJ1-5, with D perhaps matching TRBD1 (6 bases). Germline CDR1 SNHLY, CDR2 FYNNEI. V gave up 8 bases and J gave up 7 bases, with 24 bases separating them. There are 16 residues in the CDR3. In nucleotides, the CDR3 is TGTGCCAGCGGATACAAACCGGACAGTTTAGACCAGCCCCAGCATTTT. This gives the protein CASGYKPDSLDQPQHF.

The chain carries TRBV7-3 and TRBJ2-3, with 8 bases that match TRBD2. With V trimmed by 3 bases and J by 5 bases, 7 bases remained unmatched. This CDR3 contains 15 residues. Germline CDR1 reads SGHTA; CDR2 reads FQGTGA. CDR3 in amino acids: CASSFRREGRDTQYF. CDR3 DNA sequence: TGTGCCAGCAGCTTTCGACGGGAGGGGAGAGATACGCAGTATTTT.

This rearrangement joins TRBV4-2 to TRBJ2-1; no clear D. CDR3 size: 15 residues. CDR1 LGHNA and CDR2 YNFKEQ come from the germline V gene. Between the trimmed V and J ends, which lost 0 bases and 1 base, there was a span of 7 bases. The CDR3 sequence is CASSQEADSYNEQFF. Written as DNA, the CDR3 is TGTGCCAGCAGCCAAGAGGCGGATTCCTACAATGAGCAGTTCTTC.

This clonotype was recorded many times. The rearrangement joins TRBV7-2 to TRBJ2-4; the D is unclear. CDR1 is SGHTA, CDR2 FQGNSA, per germline. The length of the CDR3 is 13 residues. Trimming cost V 3 bases and J 8 bases, with 11 bases left between them. For the CDR3, the DNA is TGTGCCAGCAGCTTCTATGCAAGCGACATTCAGTACTTC. Translated, it gives CASSFYASDIQYF.

This chain links TRBV7-2 with TRBJ2-1; D is perhaps TRBD1 (6 bases). Germline lookup yields CDR1 SGHTA and CDR2 FQGNSA. With 5 bases removed from V and 2 bases from J, the gap between germline ends came to 13 bases. The CDR3 consists of 15 residues. CDR3 coding DNA: TGTGCCAGCAGCCGTCACAGGGTCCCCTACAATGAGCAGTTCTTC. It is translated as CASSRHRVPYNEQFF.